Given below is one TCR beta chain in context. This sample is part of a study of radiotherapy plus CTLA-4 blockade in lung cancer. Libraries were prepared by immunoSEQ multiplex PCR; TCRdb keeps only in-frame clonotypes and omits some of them. The sample lists about 62,000 clones, around 77% seen once, with about 3.1% in the top ten. The CDR3 contains 15 residues. The trim removed 6 bases at V and 11 bases at J, leaving 11 bases unmatched. Germline V gives CDR1 SGHTS, CDR2 YDEGEE. The sequencing here drew on peripheral blood, taken from a patient treated with radiotherapy plus ipilimumab. This receptor was obtained from a human donor with non-small cell lung cancer who had a complete response to radiotherapy plus ipilimumab. This rearrangement joins TRBV5-8 to TRBJ2-5; 15 bases align to TRBD2. Written as DNA, the CDR3 is TGTGCCAGCATCGGGACTAGCGGGGGGCCTCGGGAGCAGTACTTC. Amino acids: CASIGTSGGPREQYF.